This T cell receptor beta chain was retrieved from a study of shared T cell receptors in the human thymus. The assay was immunoSEQ multiplex PCR, and TCRdb's table has in-frame clones only and misses some. The sample includes about 710,000 clones, more than 75% of them seen just once. This CDR3 comprises 13 residues. Per the germline V gene, CDR1 is GTSNPN and CDR2 is SVGIG (reference sequence). V dropped 5 bases and J dropped 7; count of bases not matched to a gene: 6. These data were likewise used in another study, on human thymus T cells. That source reports: From resections taken during corrective heart surgery, the thymus tissue was obtained. Unrelated people showed highly overlapping thymic repertoires, related research reported.

The TCR comes from a boy younger than two with a congenital heart defect. The rearrangement links TRBV30 to TRBJ1-5; 9 nucleotides align to TRBD1. Sequenced: thymocytes. The CDR3 here is CAWPGQGTQPQHF. Here the CDR3 DNA reads TGTGCCTGGCCGGGACAGGGAACGCAGCCCCAGCATTTT.